The 9 T cell receptor beta chains below all came from one sample that was sequenced in a study of shared clonotypes between healthy human individuals. Assay: immunoSEQ multiplex PCR; the TCRdb copy retains only in-frame clones and omits some. The sample yields about 610,000 clones, 95% to 97% seen once. CD8 cells regarded as naive lacked CD45RO, were positively chosen for CCR7, and omitted terminally differentiated effector memory CD45RA+ cells. The sample consisted of naive CD8+ T cells sorted from blood. Source of these receptors: a woman younger than 45 in good health.

The chain has TRBV7-8 and TRBJ2-2; 7 bases match TRBD2. Germline V CDR1 and CDR2: SGHVS, FQNEAQ. The CDR3 length is 15 residues. After removal of 1 base from V and 6 bases from J, the junction contained 5 bases not matched to a gene. CDR3 amino acids: CASSLVGGSPGELFF. Written as DNA, the CDR3 is TGTGCCAGCAGCTTAGTCGGCGGGAGCCCCGGGGAGCTGTTTTTT.

The chain joins TRBV2 to TRBJ2-7; 7 bases are a match to TRBD1. CDR1 and CDR2 from the germline V gene are SNHLY and FYNNEI. V shed 3 bases and J 2 bases; nucleotides not matched to a gene: 10. This CDR3 comprises 16 residues. The CDR3 DNA reads as TGTGCCAGCAGTGAGGCCCTGGACAGGTCTACCTACGAGCAGTACTTC. Encoded protein: CASSEALDRSTYEQYF.

About this clone itself: The sample carries other DNA sequences with the same CDR3. This sequence joins TRBV25-1 and TRBJ1-1; D perhaps matches TRBD1 (5 bases). The CDR3 is 12 amino acids. V lost 3 bases, J lost 5 bases, and 7 bases lay in between. In germline, CDR1 is MGHDK, CDR2 SYGVNS. CDR3 region: CASSEQGTEAFF. The CDR3 coding sequence is TGTGCCAGCAGTGAGCAGGGTACTGAAGCTTTCTTT. The full variable domain, with the rest looked up from reference TRBV25-1 and TRBJ1-1, is EADIYQTPRYLVIGTGKKITLECSQTMGHDKMYWYQQDPGMELHLIHYSYGVNSTEKGDLSSESTVSRIRTEHFPLTLESARPSHTSQYLCASSEQGTEAFFGQGTRLTVV.

Concerning this clone: A junction boundary mismatches the germline segment, possibly from a read error. V gene TRBV7-9 combines with J gene TRBJ2-1, with a tentative D call TRBD2 (5 bases). CDR1 and CDR2 from the germline V gene are SEHNR and FQNEAQ (reference sequence). CDR3 size: 12 residues. CDR3 in amino acids: CASSLGLGLEVF. DNA for the CDR3: TGTGCCAGCAGCTTAGGGCTAGGATTGGAGGTCTTC.

The V and J genes are TRBV27 and TRBJ2-7; either TRBD1 or TRBD2 may supply D (5 bases each). The CDR3 contains 15 residues. V was clipped by 5 bases and J by 1 base, with 15 bases between them. The V gene's germline CDR1 is MNHEY and CDR2 SMNVEV (reference sequence). The chain's CDR3 is CASSRTRDGSYEQYF. CDR3 nucleotide sequence: TGTGCCAGCAGTCGAACACGGGACGGATCCTACGAGCAGTACTTC.

The chain joins TRBV11-2 to TRBJ2-1, with TRBD1 matching over 7 bases. V lost 3 bases to trimming and J lost 7 bases; unmatched junction nucleotides: 6. The CDR3 has 14 amino acids. The germline V gene has CDR1 SGHAT and CDR2 FQNNGV. DNA of the CDR3: TGTGCCAGCAGCTTGGGACAGAGCAGGAATGAGCAGTTCTTC. Translating gives CASSLGQSRNEQFF.

This chain uses TRBV9 with TRBJ2-3; D uncertain. Germline V gives CDR1 SGDLS, CDR2 YYNGEE. V was trimmed by 7 bases and J by 8 bases, leaving 11 bases between them. The CDR3 has 11 residues. As DNA, the CDR3 is TGTGCCAGCTCCCCCAAGGGTACGCAGTATTTT. It specifies CASSPKGTQYF. Supplemented by reference TRBV9 and TRBJ2-3, the full variable domain reads DSGVTQTPKHLITATGQRVTLRCSPRSGDLSVYWYQQSLDQGLQFLIQYYNGEERAKGNILERFSAQQFPDLHSELNLSSLELGDSALYFCASSPKGTQYFGPGTRLTVL.

V gene TRBV19 combines with J gene TRBJ2-7; tentatively, D is TRBD2 (5 bases). V lost 10 bases to trimming and J lost 3 bases, with 19 bases between them. This CDR3 region has 14 residues. Germline CDR1 LNHDA, CDR2 SQIVND (reference sequence). Here the CDR3 reads CATEAPGGYYEQYF. The DNA for the CDR3 is TGTGCCACGGAGGCGCCGGGCGGATACTACGAGCAGTACTTC.

V is TRBV27 and J is TRBJ1-1, with D uncertain. V was cut by 4 bases and J by 4 bases, with 13 bases left in between. The CDR3 runs to 14 residues. Germline V gene data show CDR1 as MNHEY and CDR2 as SMNVEV (reference sequence). CDR3 DNA: TGTGCCAGCAGTTCCGGGGAAGTGCCCACTGAAGCTTTCTTT. As protein: CASSSGEVPTEAFF.